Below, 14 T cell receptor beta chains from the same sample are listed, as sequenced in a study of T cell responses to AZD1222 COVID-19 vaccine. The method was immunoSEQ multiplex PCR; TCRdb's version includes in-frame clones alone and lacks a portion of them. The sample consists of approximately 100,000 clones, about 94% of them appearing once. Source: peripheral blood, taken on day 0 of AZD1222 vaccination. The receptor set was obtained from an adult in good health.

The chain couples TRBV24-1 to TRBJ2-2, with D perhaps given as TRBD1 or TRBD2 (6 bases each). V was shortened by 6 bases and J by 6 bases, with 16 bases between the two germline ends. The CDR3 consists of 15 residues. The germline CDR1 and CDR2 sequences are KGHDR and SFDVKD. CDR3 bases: TGTGCCACCAGTTTGAAACCGGGGGCCCCCGGGGAGCTGTTTTTT. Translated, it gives CATSLKPGAPGELFF.

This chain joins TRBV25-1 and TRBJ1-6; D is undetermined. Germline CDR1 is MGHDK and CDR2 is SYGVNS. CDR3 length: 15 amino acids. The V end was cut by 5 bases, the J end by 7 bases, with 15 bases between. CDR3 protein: CASSFDQRRNSPLHF. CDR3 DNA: TGTGCCAGCAGTTTTGATCAGAGGAGAAATTCACCCCTCCACTTT.

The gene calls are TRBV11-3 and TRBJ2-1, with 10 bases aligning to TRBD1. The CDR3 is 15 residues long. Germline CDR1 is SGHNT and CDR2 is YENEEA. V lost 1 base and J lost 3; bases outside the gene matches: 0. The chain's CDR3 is CASSLGTGGYNEQFF. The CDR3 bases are TGTGCCAGCAGCTTAGGGACAGGGGGCTACAATGAGCAGTTCTTC.

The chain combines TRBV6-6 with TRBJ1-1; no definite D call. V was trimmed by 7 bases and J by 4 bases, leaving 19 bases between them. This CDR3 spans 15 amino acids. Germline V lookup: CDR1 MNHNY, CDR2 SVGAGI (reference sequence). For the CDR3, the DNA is TGTGCCAGCATTGAAATGGGCACATCCGGCACTGAAGCTTTCTTT. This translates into CASIEMGTSGTEAFF.

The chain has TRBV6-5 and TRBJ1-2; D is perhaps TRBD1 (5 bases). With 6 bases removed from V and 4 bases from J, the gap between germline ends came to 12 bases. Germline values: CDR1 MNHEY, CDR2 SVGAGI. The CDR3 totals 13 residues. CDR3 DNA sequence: TGTGCCAGCAGCCCGGGACCTTTCTATGGCTACACCTTC. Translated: CASSPGPFYGYTF.

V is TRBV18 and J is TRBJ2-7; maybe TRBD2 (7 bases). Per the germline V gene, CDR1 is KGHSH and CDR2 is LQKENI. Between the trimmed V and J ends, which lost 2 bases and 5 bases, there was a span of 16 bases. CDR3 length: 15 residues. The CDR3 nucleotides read TGTGCCAGCTCACCAGTTAGAGGGGGGGCCAACGAGCAGTACTTC. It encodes CASSPVRGGANEQYF.

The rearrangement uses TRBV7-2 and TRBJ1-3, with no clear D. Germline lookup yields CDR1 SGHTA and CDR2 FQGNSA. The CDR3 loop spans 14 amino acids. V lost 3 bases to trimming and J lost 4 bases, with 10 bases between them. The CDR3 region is CASSFGSSGNTIYF. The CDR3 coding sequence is TGTGCCAGCAGCTTTGGGAGCTCCGGAAACACCATATATTTT. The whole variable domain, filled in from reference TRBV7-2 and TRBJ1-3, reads GAGVSQSPSNKVTEKGKDVELRCDPISGHTALYWYRQSLGQGLEFLIYFQGNSAPDKSGLPSDRFSAERTGGSVSTLTIQRTQQEDSAVYLCASSFGSSGNTIYFGEGSWLTVV.

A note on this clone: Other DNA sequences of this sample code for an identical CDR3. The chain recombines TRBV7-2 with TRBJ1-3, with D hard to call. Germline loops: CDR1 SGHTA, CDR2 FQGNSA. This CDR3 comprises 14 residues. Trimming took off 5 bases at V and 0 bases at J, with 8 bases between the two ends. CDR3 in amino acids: CASSPRFSGNTIYF. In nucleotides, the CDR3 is TGTGCCAGCAGCCCCCGTTTCTCTGGAAACACCATATATTTT.

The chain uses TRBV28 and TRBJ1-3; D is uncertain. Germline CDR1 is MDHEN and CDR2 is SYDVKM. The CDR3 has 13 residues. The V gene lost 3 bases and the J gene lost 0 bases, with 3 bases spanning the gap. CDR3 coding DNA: TGTGCCAGCAGTTTCCCCTCTGGAAACACCATATATTTT. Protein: CASSFPSGNTIYF.

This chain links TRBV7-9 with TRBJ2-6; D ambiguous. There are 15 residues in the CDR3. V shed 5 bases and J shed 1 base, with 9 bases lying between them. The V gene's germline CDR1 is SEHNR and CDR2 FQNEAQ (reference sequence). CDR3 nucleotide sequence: TGTGCCAGCAGCACCAGTGAATCTGGGGCCAACGTCCTGACTTTC. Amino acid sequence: CASSTSESGANVLTF.

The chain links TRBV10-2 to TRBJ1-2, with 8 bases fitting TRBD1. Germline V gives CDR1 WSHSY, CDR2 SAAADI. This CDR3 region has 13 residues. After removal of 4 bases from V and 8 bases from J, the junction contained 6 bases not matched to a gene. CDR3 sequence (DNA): TGCGCCAGCAGTGGACAGGGGATTCGGGGCTACACCTTC. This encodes CASSGQGIRGYTF.

The DNA for the CDR3 is TGTGCCATCAGTGAGTCTGGGGAACGTGGCTACACCTTC. Translation gives CAISESGERGYTF. This chain connects TRBV10-3 to TRBJ1-2; D is undetermined. Germline lookup yields CDR1 ENHRY and CDR2 SYGVKD. V dropped 0 bases and J dropped 7 bases, with 9 bases sitting between them. The CDR3 has 13 amino acids.

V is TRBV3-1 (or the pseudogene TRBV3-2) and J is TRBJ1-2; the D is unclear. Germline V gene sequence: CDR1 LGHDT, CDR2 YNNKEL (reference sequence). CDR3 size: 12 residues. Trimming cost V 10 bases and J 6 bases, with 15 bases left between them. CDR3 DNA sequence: TGTGCCATCAAGGGTAGGGATAATGGCTACACCTTC. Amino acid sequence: CAIKGRDNGYTF.

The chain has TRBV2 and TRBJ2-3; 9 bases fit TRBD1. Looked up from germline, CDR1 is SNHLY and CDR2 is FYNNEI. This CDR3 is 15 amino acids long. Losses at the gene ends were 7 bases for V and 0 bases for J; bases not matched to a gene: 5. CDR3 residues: CASTKDRGSTDTQYF. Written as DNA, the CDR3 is TGTGCCAGCACTAAAGACAGGGGGAGCACAGATACGCAGTATTTT.